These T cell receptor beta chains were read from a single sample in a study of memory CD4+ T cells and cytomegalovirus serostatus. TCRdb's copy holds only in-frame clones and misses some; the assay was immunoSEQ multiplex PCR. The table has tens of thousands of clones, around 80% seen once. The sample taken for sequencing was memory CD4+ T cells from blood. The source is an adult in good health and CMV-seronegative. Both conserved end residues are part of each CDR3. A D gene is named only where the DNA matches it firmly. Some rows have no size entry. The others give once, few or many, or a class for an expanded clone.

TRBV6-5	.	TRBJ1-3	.	TGTGCCAGCAGTTTGGGCAGGGATGGAAACACCATATATTTT	CASSLGRDGNTIYF
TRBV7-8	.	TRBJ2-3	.	TGTGCCAGCAGGGCGGGCCCCAATACAGATACGCAGTATTTT	CASRAGPNTDTQYF
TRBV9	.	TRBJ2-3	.	TGTGCCAGCAGCGTAGCGTCTAGCGGCACAGATACGCAGTATTTT	CASSVASSGTDTQYF
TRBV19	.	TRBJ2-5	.	TGTGCCAGTAGTGTGGGGATTGTGGGAAGGGAGACCCAGTACTTC	CASSVGIVGRETQYF
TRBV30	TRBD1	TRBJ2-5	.	TGTGCCTGGAGGCAGGGGGCTGGAGAGACCCAGTACTTC	CAWRQGAGETQYF
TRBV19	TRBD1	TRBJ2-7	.	TGTGCCAGTAGGGGACAGGGATTAGCTTCCTACGAGCAGTACTTC	CASRGQGLASYEQYF
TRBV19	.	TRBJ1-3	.	TGTGCCAGTAACCGGGACTCATCTAAAAACACCATATATTTT	CASNRDSSKNTIYF
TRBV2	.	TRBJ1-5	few	TGTGCCAGCAGGGCGACGGCTAGCAATCAGCCCCAGCATTTT	CASRATASNQPQHF
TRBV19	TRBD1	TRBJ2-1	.	TGTGCCAGTTGGGACAGGGTCAGCTCCTACAATGAGCAGTTCTTC	CASWDRVSSYNEQFF
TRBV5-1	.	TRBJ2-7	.	TGCGCCAGCAGCTTGGAAATAGCCTACGAGCAGTACTTC	CASSLEIAYEQYF
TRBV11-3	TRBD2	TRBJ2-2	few	TGTGCCAGCAGAACGGGACTAGAAGGGGAGCTGTTTTTT	CASRTGLEGELFF
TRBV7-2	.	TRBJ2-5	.	TGTGCCAGCAGCTCTCAGGGGGGGAGGGAGACCCAGTACTTC	CASSSQGGRETQYF
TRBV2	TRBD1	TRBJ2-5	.	TGTGCCAGCAGTAGGACAGGGGGCGGGGAGACCCAGTACTTC	CASSRTGGGETQYF
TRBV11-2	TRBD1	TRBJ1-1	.	TGTGCCAGCAGCTTAGAGGCCAGGGGGGCCACTGAAGCTTTCTTT	CASSLEARGATEAFF
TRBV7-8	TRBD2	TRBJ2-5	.	TGTGCCAGCAGCCCCGGGGCTAGCGGGCAAGAGACCCAGTACTTC	CASSPGASGQETQYF
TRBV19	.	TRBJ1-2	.	TGTGCCAGTAGTATAGGGGCAGGGCGAGGCTACACCTTC	CASSIGAGRGYTF
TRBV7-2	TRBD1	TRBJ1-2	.	TGTGCCAGCAGCCCCGACACCGGGACAGGGAATTTGCACTATGGCTACACCTTC	CASSPDTGTGNLHYGYTF
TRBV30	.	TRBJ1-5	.	TGTGCCTGGCGTGGGTCCGGGCATCAGCCCCAGCATTTT	CAWRGSGHQPQHF
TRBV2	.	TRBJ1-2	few	TGTGCCAGCAGTGAATGGGGGTCCTATGGCTACACCTTC	CASSEWGSYGYTF
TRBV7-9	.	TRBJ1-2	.	TGTGCCAGCAGCCCAAGGACACCTACCTATGGCTACACCTTC	CASSPRTPTYGYTF
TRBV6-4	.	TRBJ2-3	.	TGTGCCAGCAGTGAAGGCCGCTTTGATACGCAGTATTTT	CASSEGRFDTQYF
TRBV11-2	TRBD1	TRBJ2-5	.	TGTGCCAGCAGCTTAGGCGGACAGGGGGCGGGAGAGACCCAGTACTTC	CASSLGGQGAGETQYF
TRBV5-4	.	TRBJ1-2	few	TGTGCCAGCGCTCCCCGGGATGCGGATGGCTACACCTTC	CASAPRDADGYTF
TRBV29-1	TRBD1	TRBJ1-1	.	TGCAGCGGCGACAGGGGAGGACGCACTGAAGCTTTCTTT	CSGDRGGRTEAFF
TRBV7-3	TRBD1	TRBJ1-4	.	TGTGCCAGCAGCCAGGGACAGGGGGAAAAACTGTTTTTT	CASSQGQGEKLFF
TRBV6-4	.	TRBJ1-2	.	TGTGCCAGCAGTCCCGAGGGGGGGTCCTATGGCTACACCTTC	CASSPEGGSYGYTF
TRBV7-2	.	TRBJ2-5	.	TGTGCCAGCAGCTTAACCAGGAACCAAGAGACCCAGTACTTC	CASSLTRNQETQYF
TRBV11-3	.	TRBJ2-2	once	TGTGCCAGCAGCTGGCAGGGGACCAACACCGGGGAGCTGTTTTTT	CASSWQGTNTGELFF
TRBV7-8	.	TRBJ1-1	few	TGTGCCAGCAGCCTCGTCAGGCTCATGGACACTGAAGCTTTCTTT	CASSLVRLMDTEAFF
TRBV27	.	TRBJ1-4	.	TGTGCCAGCAGTTTGGGGGCAAATGAAAAACTGTTTTTT	CASSLGANEKLFF
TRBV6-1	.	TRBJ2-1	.	TGTGCCAGCAGTGAAAGGCTGTTGGCATTGAGCTCCTCCTACAATGAGCAGTTCTTC	CASSERLLALSSSYNEQFF
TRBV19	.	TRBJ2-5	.	TGTGCCAGTAGGAAACAGGGTGGGGGAGAGACCCAGTACTTC	CASRKQGGGETQYF
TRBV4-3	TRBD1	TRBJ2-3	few	TGCGCCAGCAGCCAAGAATCAGGACAGGTGGTCACAGATACGCAGTATTTT	CASSQESGQVVTDTQYF
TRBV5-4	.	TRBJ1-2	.	TGTGCCAGCAGCGTCGACAGCTATGGCTACACCTTC	CASSVDSYGYTF
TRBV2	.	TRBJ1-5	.	TGTGCCAGCAGTGGGGTGAGGAGCAATCAGCCCCAGCATTTT	CASSGVRSNQPQHF
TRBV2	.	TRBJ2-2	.	TGTGCCAGCAGTGAAACACCTCCGGGGGAGCTGTTTTTT	CASSETPPGELFF
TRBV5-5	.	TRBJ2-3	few	TGTGCCAGCAGCCCCTTGAATCGGAGAGATACGCAGTATTTT	CASSPLNRRDTQYF
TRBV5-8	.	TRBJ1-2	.	TGTGCCAGCAGCTTGTATTCCGGGGGGAACTATGGCTACACCTTC	CASSLYSGGNYGYTF
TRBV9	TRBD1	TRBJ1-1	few	TGTGCCAGCAGCCCTCGACAGGGCTGGGGCGGCACTGAAGCTTTCTTT	CASSPRQGWGGTEAFF
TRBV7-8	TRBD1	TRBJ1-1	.	TGTGCCAGCAGCTTAGCCCCGGACAGGGGTGGATGGTCTTTCTTT	CASSLAPDRGGWSFF
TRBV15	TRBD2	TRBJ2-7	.	TGTGCCACCAGCATCGAACCTCCGGGACTAGCGTTCGTCTACGAGCAGTACTTC	CATSIEPPGLAFVYEQYF
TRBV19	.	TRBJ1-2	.	TGTGCCAGTAGTATGAGTCCGGGTGTCGGCTATGGCTACACCTTC	CASSMSPGVGYGYTF
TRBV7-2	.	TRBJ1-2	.	TGTGCCAGCAGCCTTGACGGGGGGGCGGACTATGGCTACACCTTC	CASSLDGGADYGYTF
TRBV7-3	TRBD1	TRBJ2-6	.	TGTGCCAGCAGCGCGACAGGGGGCGCTGGGGCCAACGTCCTGACTTTC	CASSATGGAGANVLTF
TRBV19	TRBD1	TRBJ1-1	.	TGTGCCAGTAGTATAAGAGGGGGCATCGCTGAAGCTTTCTTT	CASSIRGGIAEAFF
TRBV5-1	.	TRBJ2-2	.	TGCGCCAGCAGCTGGTCCTATAGTACCGGGGAGCTGTTTTTT	CASSWSYSTGELFF
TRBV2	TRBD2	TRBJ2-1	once	TGTGCCAGCAGTGGGGGCGGGAGGGCCTCCAATGAGCAGTTCTTC	CASSGGGRASNEQFF
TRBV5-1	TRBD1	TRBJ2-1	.	TGCGCCAGCAGCTTGGTGGACAGGGAGGACGGTGAGCAGTTCTTC	CASSLVDREDGEQFF
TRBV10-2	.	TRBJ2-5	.	TGCGCCAGCAGTGGTGGGCCACTGGAGACCCAGTACTTC	CASSGGPLETQYF
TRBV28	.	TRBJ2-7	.	TGTGCCAGCAGTTGGAGGCCGCCCTACGAGCAGTACTTC	CASSWRPPYEQYF
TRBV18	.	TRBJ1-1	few	TGTGCCAGCTCGCCTAATAGCGGGAACACTGAAGCTTTCTTT	CASSPNSGNTEAFF